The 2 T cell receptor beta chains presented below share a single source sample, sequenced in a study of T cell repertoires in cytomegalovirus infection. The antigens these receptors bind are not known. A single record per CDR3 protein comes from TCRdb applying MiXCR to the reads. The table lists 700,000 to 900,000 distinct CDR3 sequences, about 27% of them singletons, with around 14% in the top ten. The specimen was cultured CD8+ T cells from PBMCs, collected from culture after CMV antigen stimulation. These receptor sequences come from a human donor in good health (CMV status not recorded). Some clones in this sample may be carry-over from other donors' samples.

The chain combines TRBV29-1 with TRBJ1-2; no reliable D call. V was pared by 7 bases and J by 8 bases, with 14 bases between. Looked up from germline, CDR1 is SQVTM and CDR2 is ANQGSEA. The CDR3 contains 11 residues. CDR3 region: CSATLRKGYTF. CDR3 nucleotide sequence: TGCAGCGCCACATTAAGGAAGGGCTACACCTTC.

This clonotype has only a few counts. For the CDR3, the DNA is TGTGCCAGCAGCTTAGATCCGGACCATGAGCAGTTCTTC. It translates to CASSLDPDHEQFF. The chain uses TRBV7-9 and TRBJ2-1; D remains ambiguous. The germline V gene has CDR1 SEHNR and CDR2 FQNEAQ (reference sequence). The V and J ends lost 1 base and 8 bases respectively, with 9 bases between them. This CDR3 is 13 amino acids long.